The 11 T cell receptor beta chains given below trace back to one sample, sequenced in a study of beta chain features in type 1 diabetes. cDNA synthesis used the whole RNA isolate, giving expressed TCRB sequences. Data came from immunoSEQ multiplex PCR; TCRdb stores just in-frame clones and leaves some out. This sample has approximately 240,000 clones, with 16% found just once. The antigens of these receptors remain unknown. Findings and caveats of the study: Among all four CD4+ subsets, Type 1 diabetes patients had TCRB CDR3s that were moderately but significantly shorter.

Sequenced input: naive CD4+ T cells from blood. These receptors all stem from a man aged 30 to 45 with type 1 diabetes.

This clone has a handful of counts. The rearrangement joins TRBV29-1 to TRBJ2-1, with TRBD2 matching over 11 bases. This CDR3 has 19 residues. The germline V gene has CDR1 SQVTM and CDR2 ANQGSEA. V lost 7 bases, J lost 0 bases, and 17 bases stayed unmatched. The CDR3 nucleotides are TGCAGCGCCAGAAGGCAAGGACTAGCGGGTGCTAGCTCCTACAATGAGCAGTTCTTC. This gives the protein CSARRQGLAGASSYNEQFF.

CDR3 sequence (DNA): TGCGCCAGCAGCGGGACGGAATATGGCTACACCTTC. As protein: CASSGTEYGYTF. The V gene is TRBV4-1, the J gene TRBJ1-2, with D perhaps TRBD1 (5 bases). The CDR3 has 12 residues. The V gene lost 5 bases and the J gene lost 5 bases, with 9 bases spanning the gap. CDR1 is MGHRA and CDR2 is YSYEKL in the germline V gene.

The gene calls are TRBV5-4 and TRBJ2-5, with 10 bases lining up with TRBD1. Germline CDR1 is SGHNT and CDR2 is YYREEE (reference sequence). This CDR3 has 16 amino acids. Trimming at V came to 0 bases and at J to 4 bases, leaving 6 bases not matched to a gene. This chain's CDR3 is CASSLAETGGLETQYF. CDR3 bases: TGTGCCAGCAGCTTGGCAGAGACAGGGGGCCTAGAGACCCAGTACTTC.

This clone has just a few counts. V usage is TRBV11-2 and J usage is TRBJ2-7, with 14 positions matching TRBD2. This CDR3 contains 16 residues. The trim removed 5 bases at V and 7 bases at J, leaving 10 bases unmatched. In germline, CDR1 is SGHAT, CDR2 FQNNGV. The DNA of the CDR3 is TGTGCCAGCAGCACAGGGACTAGCGGGGGCCTTAGGGAGCAGTACTTC. Translation: CASSTGTSGGLREQYF. The full variable domain, completed using reference TRBV11-2 and TRBJ2-7, is EAGVAQSPRYKIIEKRQSVAFWCNPISGHATLYWYQQILGQGPKLLIQFQNNGVVDDSQLPKDRFSAERLKGVDSTLKIQPAKLEDSAVYLCASSTGTSGGLREQYFGPGTRLTVT.

This clone has just a few counts. The chain couples TRBV4-2 to TRBJ2-7; tentative D call: TRBD1 (6 bases). Between the trimmed V and J ends, which lost 4 bases and 7 bases, there was a span of 14 bases. The V gene's germline CDR1 is LGHNA and CDR2 YNFKEQ. The CDR3 has 13 residues. The CDR3 DNA reads as TGTGCCAGCAGCCTCAACAGGGACGGAGAGCAGTACTTC. The encoded protein is CASSLNRDGEQYF.

V usage is TRBV7-2 and J usage is TRBJ2-7; D uncertain. This CDR3 is 16 amino acids long. The V and J ends lost 1 base and 0 bases respectively, with 13 bases between them. Germline lookup yields CDR1 SGHTA and CDR2 FQGNSA. The CDR3 sequence: CASSLGGVLSSYEQYF. The DNA of the CDR3 is TGTGCCAGCAGCTTAGGGGGTGTTCTAAGCTCCTACGAGCAGTACTTC.

This clone was seen more than once but under ten times. The chain combines TRBV5-4 with TRBJ2-5, with D possibly TRBD1 on 5 matching bases. V was pared by 2 bases and J by 5 bases, with 10 bases between. CDR1 is SGHNT, CDR2 YYREEE, per germline (reference sequence). This CDR3 is 13 amino acids long. The CDR3 sequence: CASSFESGETQYF. DNA for the CDR3: TGTGCCAGCAGCTTTGAATCAGGGGAGACCCAGTACTTC.

This clone was seen a handful of times. V and J are TRBV7-9 and TRBJ2-5; D is undetermined. Per the germline V gene, CDR1 is SEHNR and CDR2 is FQNEAQ (reference sequence). V was pared by 1 base and J by 2 bases, with 8 bases between. The CDR3 totals 14 residues. Written as DNA, the CDR3 is TGTGCCAGCAGCTTAGGGGTCGAACAAGAGACCCAGTACTTC. Its protein is CASSLGVEQETQYF.

A few counts support this clone. V usage is TRBV2 and J usage is TRBJ2-4; TRBD2 matches at 7 bases. CDR1 is SNHLY and CDR2 is FYNNEI in the germline V gene. The J segment lost 5 bases and the V segment lost 4 bases, leaving 5 bases of the junction unmatched. This CDR3 has 14 residues. The CDR3 sequence: CASSGASGQNIQYF. The CDR3 DNA reads TGTGCCAGCAGTGGGGCTAGCGGCCAAAACATTCAGTACTTC.

V usage is TRBV7-9 and J usage is TRBJ2-7, with D maybe TRBD2 (6 bases). V lost 2 bases, J lost 0 bases, and 11 bases lay in between. Germline CDR1 SEHNR, CDR2 FQNEAQ (reference sequence). This CDR3 is 15 amino acids long. The CDR3 is CASSLNGGISYEQYF. The CDR3 DNA reads as TGTGCCAGCAGCTTAAACGGAGGGATCTCCTACGAGCAGTACTTC.

This clone was seen only a few times. This chain connects TRBV20-1 to TRBJ1-2, with D possibly matching TRBD1 (5 bases). The V and J ends lost 7 bases and 8 bases respectively, with 11 bases between them. CDR3 length equals 10 residues. Germline V gene data show CDR1 as DFQATT and CDR2 as SNEGSKA (reference sequence). CDR3 sequence (DNA): TGCAGTGTGGCAGGGAACGGCTACACCTTC. Translating gives CSVAGNGYTF.